Below, 19 T cell receptor beta chains from the same sample are listed, as sequenced in a study of T cell responses to AZD1222 COVID-19 vaccine. Profiling relied on immunoSEQ multiplex PCR, and the TCRdb table lists in-frame clones only, not all of them. The profile shows about 120,000 clones, approximately 87% of them singletons. This specimen consisted of peripheral blood, obtained on day 0 of AZD1222 vaccination. The receptor set was obtained from an adult in good health.

The genes are TRBV29-1 and TRBJ2-5, with 7 bases lining up with TRBD1. This CDR3 comprises 13 residues. V shed 4 bases and J 2 bases; nucleotides not matched to a gene: 4. Germline loops: CDR1 SQVTM, CDR2 ANQGSEA. For the CDR3, the DNA is TGCAGCGTTGCCCCGGGACAGCAAGAGACCCAGTACTTC. Amino acids: CSVAPGQQETQYF.

The gene calls are TRBV9 and TRBJ1-2, with 7 bases fitting TRBD1. CDR3 length: 15 amino acids. Germline lookup yields CDR1 SGDLS and CDR2 YYNGEE. The J segment lost 3 bases and the V segment lost 0 bases, leaving 5 bases of the junction unmatched. The CDR3 spells CASSVATGADYGYTF. The CDR3 DNA follows: TGTGCCAGCAGCGTAGCTACAGGGGCAGACTATGGCTACACCTTC.

This clone was seen a single time. Here the CDR3 DNA reads TGTGCCAGCAGCAAAAGCGGGGGGGCCAAAGATACGCAGTATTTT. This codes for CASSKSGGAKDTQYF. V usage is TRBV7-2 and J usage is TRBJ2-3; 10 positions agree with TRBD2. CDR1 SGHTA and CDR2 FQGNSA come from the germline V gene. The junction had 7 bases not matched to a gene; V was cut back by 5 bases and J by 5 bases. This CDR3 region has 15 residues.

The chain recombines TRBV6-2 or TRBV6-3 with TRBJ1-4; weak D call: TRBD1 (5 bases). In germline, CDR1 is MNHEY, CDR2 SVGEGT. There are 15 residues in the CDR3. V shed 5 bases and J shed 1 base, with 11 bases lying between them. The DNA of the CDR3 is TGTGCCAGCAGTCTAATTGGGGGAACTAATGAAAAACTGTTTTTT. Amino acids: CASSLIGGTNEKLFF.

The genes are TRBV24-1 and TRBJ2-3, with a possible D match to TRBD2 (6 bases). The CDR3 has 14 amino acids. V was shortened by 3 bases and J by 10 bases, with 16 bases between the two germline ends. Germline lookup yields CDR1 KGHDR and CDR2 SFDVKD. The CDR3 DNA reads as TGTGCCACCAGTGATCCAGGCTCGGGAGTGCCGCAGTATTTT. It is translated as CATSDPGSGVPQYF.

The chain combines TRBV27 with TRBJ1-5; maybe TRBD1 (5 bases). This CDR3 has 15 residues. Trimming removed 0 bases from V and 6 bases from J, with 12 bases in between. CDR1 is MNHEY, CDR2 SMNVEV, per germline (reference sequence). CDR3 sequence reads: CASSLSVGRGQPQHF. DNA for the CDR3: TGTGCCAGCAGTTTATCGGTGGGGAGGGGTCAGCCCCAGCATTTT.

This clone occurred once. The V call is TRBV5-1, the J call TRBJ2-1; 11 bases align to TRBD2. CDR1 and CDR2 (germline): SGHRS, YFSETQ. Trimming took 7 bases from V and 8 from J; bases not matched to a gene: 14. The CDR3 spans 16 residues. The chain's CDR3 is CASAPITSGGWDEQFF. CDR3 DNA: TGCGCCAGCGCACCTATTACTAGCGGGGGTTGGGATGAGCAGTTCTTC.

This chain links TRBV6-1 with TRBJ1-5, with a weak D call TRBD1 (6 bases). CDR3 size: 16 residues. Trimming stripped 4 bases from V and 2 bases from J, with 15 bases between. CDR1 and CDR2 (germline): MNHNS, SASEGT. The CDR3 DNA is TGTGCCAGCAGTGCCTTAACAGGGAAGGGCAATCAGCCCCAGCATTTT. Amino acids: CASSALTGKGNQPQHF.

The chain is built from TRBV5-1 and TRBJ2-1, with D possibly being TRBD2 (7 bases). CDR1 SGHRS and CDR2 YFSETQ come from the germline V gene. Trimming removed 3 bases at V and 4 bases at J, with 20 bases between. The CDR3 loop spans 17 amino acids. CDR3: CASSSEVVGGLYNEQFF. In DNA form, the CDR3 reads TGCGCCAGCAGCTCCGAGGTAGTGGGGGGGCTGTACAATGAGCAGTTCTTC.

The V and J genes are TRBV9 and TRBJ1-3; 7 bases line up with TRBD1. Trimming at V came to 4 bases and at J to 4 bases, leaving 8 bases not matched to a gene. CDR1 is SGDLS and CDR2 is YYNGEE in the germline V gene. This CDR3 comprises 15 residues. Here the CDR3 reads CASSPGGGSGNTIYF. The CDR3 DNA reads as TGTGCCAGCAGCCCAGGGGGGGGTTCGGGAAACACCATATATTTT.

This chain connects TRBV6-5 to TRBJ2-4; 8 nucleotides line up with TRBD1. The ends lost 6 bases at V and 12 bases at J; junction bases unmatched: 7. CDR3 length equals 12 residues. The germline gives CDR1 MNHEY, CDR2 SVGAGI. CDR3 sequence reads: CASRGGTGPQYF. As DNA, the CDR3 is TGTGCCAGCAGAGGAGGGACAGGACCTCAGTACTTC.

The chain couples TRBV19 to TRBJ1-5, with 7 bases identical to TRBD1. V shed 4 bases and J 4 bases; nucleotides not matched to a gene: 7. In germline, CDR1 is LNHDA, CDR2 SQIVND (reference sequence). This CDR3 has 15 amino acids. CDR3 residues: CASSTSYRGNQPQHF. The CDR3 DNA is TGTGCCAGTAGTACCAGCTACAGGGGAAATCAGCCCCAGCATTTT.

J is TRBJ1-5 and V is TRBV4-2; no clear D. The V end lost 0 bases, the J end lost 2 bases, and 8 bases lay between the germline ends. This CDR3 contains 15 residues. Germline V gene data show CDR1 as LGHNA and CDR2 as YNFKEQ. The CDR3 protein is CASSQEPGGNQPQHF. The CDR3 DNA is TGTGCCAGCAGCCAAGAGCCGGGAGGCAATCAGCCCCAGCATTTT.

In the case of this clone: Other DNA sequences of this sample code for an identical CDR3. The chain is built from TRBV2 and TRBJ1-5, with a possible D match to TRBD1 (5 bases). The CDR3 consists of 13 residues. Germline CDR1 is SNHLY and CDR2 is FYNNEI. V was trimmed by 7 bases and J by 1 base, leaving 8 bases between them. The DNA of the CDR3 is TGTGCCAGCACCGGGGACAGCAATCAGCCCCAGCATTTT. Its protein product is CASTGDSNQPQHF.

The gene calls are TRBV27 and TRBJ1-5, with 8 bases lining up with TRBD1. The V gene's germline CDR1 is MNHEY and CDR2 SMNVEV (reference sequence). The CDR3 sequence is 14 residues long. J lost 5 bases, V lost 6 bases, and 6 bases had no gene match. The CDR3 sequence is CASSYDRGYQPQHF. The CDR3 nucleotides are TGTGCCAGCAGCTACGACAGGGGCTATCAGCCCCAGCATTTT.

The CDR3 DNA is TGTGCCAGCAGCTCACGGGCGCACACTGAAGCTTTCTTT. It yields the protein CASSSRAHTEAFF. V and J are TRBV7-3 and TRBJ1-1; no firm D call. Trimming cost V 4 bases and J 3 bases, with 9 bases left between them. Germline V CDR1 and CDR2: SGHTA, FQGTGA. There are 13 residues in the CDR3.

This chain uses TRBV7-7 with TRBJ2-5; D possibly matches TRBD1 or TRBD2 (6 bases each). The CDR3 has 14 residues. Germline loops: CDR1 SSHAT, CDR2 FNYEAQ (reference sequence). CDR3 sequence (DNA): TGTGCTAGCGGACGCCAGGGGCTTCAAGAGACCCAGTACTTC. It specifies CASGRQGLQETQYF.

The chain carries TRBV15 and TRBJ1-1, with D hard to call. Looked up from germline, CDR1 is LNHNV and CDR2 is YYDKDF (reference sequence). Trimming removed 1 base from V and 1 base from J, with 7 bases in between. The CDR3 spans 14 residues. The CDR3 sequence is CATSRVPENTEAFF. CDR3 in DNA: TGTGCCACCAGCAGAGTCCCGGAGAACACTGAAGCTTTCTTT.

The genes are TRBV5-1 and TRBJ2-7; no clear D gene. The length of the CDR3 is 14 residues. CDR1 is SGHRS, CDR2 YFSETQ, per germline. The germline V and J ends were trimmed by 0 bases and 1 base, with 8 bases remaining between them. The CDR3, as DNA: TGCGCCAGCAGCTTGGAGGCCCATTCCTACGAGCAGTACTTC. Protein product: CASSLEAHSYEQYF.